One sample yielded the 28 T cell receptor beta chains listed below, sequenced in a study of CXCR3-negative and CXCR3-positive naive CD8 T cells (dated by TCRdb to about 2019). Findings and caveats that apply to the study as a whole: TRB CDR3s from CXCR3-positive naive cells showed higher hydrophobicity (lower Kidera factor 4), lower energy, and higher strength and volume indices than CXCR3-negative naive cells.

These receptors' targets are unknown. Sequencing instrument: NextSeq 550. The Human TCR Profiling Kit (MiLaboratory) was used to make UMI-labeled 5' RACE TRB cDNA libraries. TCRdb reprocessed the public reads and reports one entry per CDR3 protein sequence, without DNA. The data table for this sample lists around 80,000 distinct CDR3 sequences. Around 0.62% of the sample belongs to the ten largest clones. The specimen was naive CXCR3+ CD8+ T cells from blood. This sample's cell subset or site label indicates: CD45RO-CCR7+CD27+CD95- naive CD8+ T cells expressing CXCR3 (TNR3+). The receptors here all came from a human donor in good health. Some clones in this sample may be carry-over from other donors' samples.

This chain links TRBV29-1 with TRBJ1-2. Germline CDR1 SQVTM, CDR2 ANQGSEA. The CDR3 is 13 amino acids. CDR3 loop: CSVADASNYGYTF.

V and J are TRBV28 and TRBJ2-5. The V gene's germline CDR1 is MDHEN and CDR2 SYDVKM. There are 12 residues in the CDR3. The CDR3 reads CATDRGQETQYF.

J is TRBJ1-1 and V is TRBV7-9; no DNA is available, so the TRBD1 call from TCRdb remains unchecked. Per the germline V gene, CDR1 is SEHNR and CDR2 is FQNEAQ (reference sequence). The CDR3 covers 15 residues. This chain's CDR3 is CASSLVGTGAPEAFF.

The V gene is TRBV29-1, the J gene TRBJ2-2; TCRdb selects TRBD1, and the lack of DNA leaves this call unchecked. The germline V gene encodes CDR1 SQVTM and CDR2 ANQGSEA. This CDR3 is built from 14 residues. CDR3 protein: CSVEDAGRFGELFF.

The chain couples TRBV6-5 to TRBJ2-7; checking the TCRdb D call of TRBD1 is not possible without DNA. The CDR3 is 14 residues long. Germline V CDR1 and CDR2: MNHEY, SVGAGI. CDR3 residues: CASSYSRQALEQYF.

The chain couples TRBV28 to TRBJ2-7; TCRdb indicates TRBD2, and absent DNA this call remains unverified. The length of the CDR3 is 15 residues. Germline V gene sequence: CDR1 MDHEN, CDR2 SYDVKM. The CDR3 is CASSSRLAVSYEQYF.

The chain joins TRBV4-3 to TRBJ1-1. The CDR3 extends over 13 amino acids. Germline V gene data show CDR1 as LGHNA and CDR2 as YSLEER. CDR3 sequence: CASRADMNTEAFF.

This chain connects TRBV15 to TRBJ2-3; TCRdb selects TRBD1, and the lack of DNA leaves this call unchecked. Looked up from germline, CDR1 is LNHNV and CDR2 is YYDKDF (reference sequence). This CDR3 is built from 15 residues. The CDR3 reads CATSRNGQFTDTQYF. The full variable domain, its missing parts supplied by reference TRBV15 and TRBJ2-3, is DAMVIQNPRYQVTQFGKPVTLSCSQTLNHNVMYWYQQKSSQAPKLLFHYYDKDFNNEADTPDNFQSRRPNTSFCFLDIRSPGLGDTAMYLCATSRNGQFTDTQYFGPGTRLTVL.

The chain carries TRBV29-1 and TRBJ1-2; the D gene TCRdb calls, TRBD1, cannot be checked with no DNA. This CDR3 spans 15 amino acids. Germline CDR1 and CDR2: SQVTM and ANQGSEA. The CDR3: CSVWIQGEFDYGYTF.

The chain recombines TRBV5-1 with TRBJ2-3. This CDR3 contains 14 residues. From germline, CDR1 is SGHRS and CDR2 YFSETQ. CDR3 region: CASSWRLASDTQYF.

The CDR3 loop is CASSFWRMTDTQYF. The chain recombines TRBV13 with TRBJ2-3; TCRdb designates TRBD2, a call that cannot be tested without DNA. Germline CDR1 is PRHDT and CDR2 is FYEKMQ (reference sequence). This CDR3 contains 14 residues.

The gene calls are TRBV27 and TRBJ1-5; the D call from TCRdb, TRBD1, cannot be confirmed without DNA. There are 15 residues in the CDR3. The germline V gene encodes CDR1 MNHEY and CDR2 SMNVEV (reference sequence). The CDR3 loop reads CASSLNREMGQPQHF.

V and J are TRBV29-1 and TRBJ2-4; TCRdb names TRBD1, which stays unverified in the absence of DNA. This CDR3 contains 13 residues. Germline V gives CDR1 SQVTM, CDR2 ANQGSEA. The CDR3 spells CSVEGQGENIQYF.

V and J are TRBV21-1 and TRBJ2-5; the D gene TCRdb calls, TRBD2, cannot be checked with no DNA. TRBV21-1 is a pseudogene. The CDR3 is 17 amino acids. CDR3 amino acids: CASSLSSSGSNRETQYF.

The chain links TRBV7-4 to TRBJ1-1. The CDR3 loop spans 13 amino acids. Looked up from germline, CDR1 is SGHVT and CDR2 is SQSDAQ. The CDR3 is CASSFGPNTEAFF. Complete variable domain (other parts from reference TRBV7-4 and TRBJ1-1): GAGVSQSPRYKVAKRGRDVALRCDSISGHVTLYWYRQTLGQGSEVLTYSQSDAQRDKSGRPSGRFSAERPERSVSTLKIQRTEQGDSAVYLCASSFGPNTEAFFGQGTRLTVV.

The J gene is TRBJ2-7, the V gene TRBV11-2; TCRdb gives TRBD1 as the D gene, but with no DNA this cannot be confirmed. Germline values: CDR1 SGHAT, CDR2 FQNNGV. This CDR3 region has 14 residues. The CDR3 spells CASSYGTGNYEQYF.

This rearrangement joins TRBV5-5 to TRBJ2-2; absent DNA, TCRdb's TRBD1 call cannot be checked. This CDR3 has 17 residues. Germline V CDR1 and CDR2: SGHKS, YYEKEE (reference sequence). CDR3: CASSRPKGQPNTGELFF. The whole variable domain, filled in from reference TRBV5-5 and TRBJ2-2, reads DAGVTQSPTHLIKTRGQQVTLRCSPISGHKSVSWYQQVLGQGPQFIFQYYEKEERGRGNFPDRFSARQFPNYSSELNVNALLLGDSALYLCASSRPKGQPNTGELFFGEGSRLTVL.

V is TRBV6-5 and J is TRBJ2-7. CDR1 is MNHEY, CDR2 SVGAGI, per germline. The CDR3 runs to 13 residues. CDR3 sequence reads: CASMTDGSYEQYF.

The CDR3 protein is CASSMVFTGELFF. V and J are TRBV19 and TRBJ2-2. Germline values: CDR1 LNHDA, CDR2 SQIVND (reference sequence). The CDR3 runs to 13 residues. Based on the CDR3 plus reference TRBV19 and TRBJ2-2, the full variable domain is DGGITQSPKYLFRKEGQNVTLSCEQNLNHDAMYWYRQDPGQGLRLIYYSQIVNDFQKGDIAEGYSVSREKKESFPLTVTSAQKNPTAFYLCASSMVFTGELFFGEGSRLTVL.

This CDR3 reads CASSQGLDSPIYGYTF. This chain connects TRBV4-3 to TRBJ1-2; as DNA is missing, the TRBD1 call by TCRdb cannot be tested. Per germline, CDR1 LGHNA and CDR2 YSLEER. This CDR3 has 16 amino acids.

The rearrangement links TRBV21-1 to TRBJ1-2. TRBV21-1 is an annotated pseudogene. The CDR3 is 16 residues long. CDR3 in amino acids: CASSKVGHCPNYGYTF.

The chain carries TRBV28 and TRBJ2-3; there is no DNA to check the TCRdb D call of TRBD2. Germline-derived CDR1 and CDR2 are MDHEN and SYDVKM. The length of the CDR3 is 17 residues. This CDR3 is CASSLSPSSDSTDTQYF. The variable domain in full, with the rest retrieved from reference TRBV28 and TRBJ2-3, is DVKVTQSSRYLVKRTGEKVFLECVQDMDHENMFWYRQDPGLGLRLIYFSYDVKMKEKGDIPEGYSVSREKKERFSLILESASTNQTSMYLCASSLSPSSDSTDTQYFGPGTRLTVL.

The chain combines TRBV25-1 with TRBJ2-3. This CDR3 contains 12 residues. Germline CDR1 reads MGHDK; CDR2 reads SYGVNS. The CDR3 protein is CASSVDGDTQYF.

The chain joins TRBV13 to TRBJ2-6; lacking DNA, the TRBD1 call made by TCRdb goes unchecked. CDR3 length: 15 residues. Looked up from germline, CDR1 is PRHDT and CDR2 is FYEKMQ (reference sequence). This CDR3 is CASSLSGVGANVLTF.

The chain recombines TRBV5-1 with TRBJ2-2. The CDR3 has 12 residues. The V gene's germline CDR1 is SGHRS and CDR2 YFSETQ. The CDR3 sequence is CASSYSAGELFF. Filled out from reference TRBV5-1 and TRBJ2-2, the complete variable domain reads KAGVTQTPRYLIKTRGQQVTLSCSPISGHRSVSWYQQTPGQGLQFLFEYFSETQRNKGNFPGRFSGRQFSNSRSEMNVSTLELGDSALYLCASSYSAGELFFGEGSRLTVL.

The chain carries TRBV4-1 and TRBJ2-1; TCRdb returns TRBD1, unconfirmable since there is no DNA. Germline V lookup: CDR1 MGHRA, CDR2 YSYEKL. The CDR3 totals 15 residues. The CDR3 loop reads CASSQGVGAYNEQFF.

The rearrangement links TRBV7-9 to TRBJ2-6. This CDR3 is 15 amino acids long. Germline CDR1 is SEHNR and CDR2 is FQNEAQ (reference sequence). The CDR3 spells CASSLAGSGANVLTF. Together with reference TRBV7-9 and TRBJ2-6, the CDR3 gives the full variable domain: DTGVSQNPRHKITKRGQNVTFRCDPISEHNRLYWYRQTLGQGPEFLTYFQNEAQLEKSRLLSDRFSAERPKGSFSTLEIQRTEQGDSAMYLCASSLAGSGANVLTFGAGSRLTVL.

The chain is built from TRBV29-1 and TRBJ1-2; checking the TCRdb D call of TRBD1 is not possible without DNA. This CDR3 comprises 13 residues. CDR1 and CDR2 from the germline V gene are SQVTM and ANQGSEA. CDR3: CSVVIGTLYGYTF.